This T cell receptor (beta chain) came from a study of blood T cell repertoires in COVID-19. Study-level information: Acute and convalescent COVID-19 samples came from the United States, Italy and Spain.

In assigning cohorts, the study relied on participant-reported clinical history. Recovery among Cohort 3 donors was established by two negative PCRs, clearance, or symptom resolution. Assay used: immunoSEQ multiplex PCR; TCRdb lists only in-frame clones, some missing. This table holds about 250,000 clones, approximately 90% found once. V lost 5 bases to trimming and J lost 4 bases, with 21 bases between them. Germline V gene data show CDR1 as LGHNT and CDR2 as FRNRAP. This CDR3 is built from 17 residues. The rearrangement joins TRBV12-5 to TRBJ1-5; TRBD1 is a possible D gene (6 bases). The TCR comes from a man aged 40-49 years who had recovered from COVID-19. The sample comprised PBMCs or T cells enriched from blood (not recorded which). The CDR3 nucleotides read TGTGCTAGTGGTCCACTCATCCACAGGGAATCAAATCAGCCCCAGCATTTT. Protein sequence: CASGPLIHRESNQPQHF.